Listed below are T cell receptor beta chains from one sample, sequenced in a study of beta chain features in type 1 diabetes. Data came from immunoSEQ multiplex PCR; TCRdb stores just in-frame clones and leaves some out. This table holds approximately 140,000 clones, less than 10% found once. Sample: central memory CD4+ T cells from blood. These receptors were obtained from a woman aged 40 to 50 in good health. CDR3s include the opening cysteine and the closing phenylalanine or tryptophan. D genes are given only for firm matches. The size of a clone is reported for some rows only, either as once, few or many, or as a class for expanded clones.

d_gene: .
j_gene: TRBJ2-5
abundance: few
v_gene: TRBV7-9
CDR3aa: CASSLALRAGETQYF
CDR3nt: TGTGCCAGCAGCTTAGCGCTGAGGGCGGGAGAGACCCAGTACTTC

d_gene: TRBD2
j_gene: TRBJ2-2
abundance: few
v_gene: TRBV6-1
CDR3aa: CASRQTSGGTGELFF
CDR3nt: TGTGCCAGCAGGCAGACTAGCGGGGGGACCGGGGAGCTGTTTTTT

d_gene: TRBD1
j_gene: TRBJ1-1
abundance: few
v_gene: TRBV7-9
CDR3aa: CASSTDRASTEAFF
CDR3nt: TGTGCCAGCAGCACGGACAGGGCAAGCACTGAAGCTTTCTTT

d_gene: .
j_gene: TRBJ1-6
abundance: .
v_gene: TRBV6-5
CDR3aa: CASSRQASNSPLHF
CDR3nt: TGTGCCAGCAGTCGACAGGCAAGTAATTCACCCCTCCACTTT

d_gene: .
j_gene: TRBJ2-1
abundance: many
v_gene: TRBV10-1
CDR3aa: CASSESRGSGNEQFF
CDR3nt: TGCGCCAGCAGTGAGAGCAGGGGAAGTGGCAATGAGCAGTTCTTC

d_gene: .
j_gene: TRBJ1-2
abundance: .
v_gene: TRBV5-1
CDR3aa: CASSLDSAGGYTF
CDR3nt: TGCGCCAGCAGCTTGGACTCAGCGGGCGGCTACACCTTC

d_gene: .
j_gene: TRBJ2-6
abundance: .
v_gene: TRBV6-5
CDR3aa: CASSSWAAGANVLTF
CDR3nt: TGTGCCAGCAGTTCCTGGGCTGCTGGGGCCAACGTCCTGACTTTC

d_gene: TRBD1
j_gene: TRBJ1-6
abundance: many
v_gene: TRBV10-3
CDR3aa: CAIRDREDSPLHF
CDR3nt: TGTGCCATCAGGGACAGGGAGGATTCACCCCTCCACTTT

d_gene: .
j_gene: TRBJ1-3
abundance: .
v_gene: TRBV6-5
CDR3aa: CASSLGGLSGNTIYF
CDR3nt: TGTGCCAGCAGTTTAGGGGGTCTCTCTGGAAACACCATATATTTT

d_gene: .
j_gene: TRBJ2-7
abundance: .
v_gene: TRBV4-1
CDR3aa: CASSHGSVSSYEQYF
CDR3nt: TGCGCCAGCAGCCATGGGAGCGTAAGCTCCTACGAGCAGTACTTC

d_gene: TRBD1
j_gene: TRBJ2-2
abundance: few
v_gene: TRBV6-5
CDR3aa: CASIRDRGTGELFF
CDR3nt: TGTGCCAGCATACGGGACAGGGGTACCGGGGAGCTGTTTTTT

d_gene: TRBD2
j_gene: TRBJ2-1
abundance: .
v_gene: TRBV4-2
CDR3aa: CASSQEVGAGGRIEQFF
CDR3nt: TGTGCCAGCAGCCAAGAAGTCGGAGCGGGGGGGCGGATTGAGCAGTTCTTC

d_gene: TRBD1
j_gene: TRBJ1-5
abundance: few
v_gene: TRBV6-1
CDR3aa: CASTGTGAGNQPQHF
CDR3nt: TGTGCCAGCACGGGGACAGGGGCAGGCAATCAGCCCCAGCATTTT

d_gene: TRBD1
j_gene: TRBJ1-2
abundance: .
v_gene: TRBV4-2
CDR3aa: CASSQDRTGNYGYTF
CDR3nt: TGTGCCAGCAGCCAAGATAGGACAGGGAACTATGGCTACACCTTC

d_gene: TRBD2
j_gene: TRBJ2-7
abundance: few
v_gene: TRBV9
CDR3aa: CASSVAAGEIYEQYF
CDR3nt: TGTGCCAGCAGCGTAGCGGCGGGGGAAATCTACGAGCAGTACTTC

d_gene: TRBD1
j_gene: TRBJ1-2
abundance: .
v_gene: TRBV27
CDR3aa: CASSPKTGGYGYTF
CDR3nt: TGTGCCAGCAGCCCAAAGACAGGGGGCTATGGCTACACCTTC

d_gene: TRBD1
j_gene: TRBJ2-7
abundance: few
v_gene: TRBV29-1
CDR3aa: CSVEVDRGAEQYF
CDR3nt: TGCAGCGTTGAAGTCGACAGGGGAGCCGAGCAGTACTTC

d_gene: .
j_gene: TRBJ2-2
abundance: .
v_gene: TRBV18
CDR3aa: CASSPLDAGTGELFF
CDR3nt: TGTGCCAGCTCACCGTTGGATGCGGGCACCGGGGAGCTGTTTTTT

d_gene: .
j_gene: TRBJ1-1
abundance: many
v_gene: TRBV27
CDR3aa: CASRDGQAYTEAFF
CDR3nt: TGTGCCAGCAGGGATGGCCAGGCCTACACTGAAGCTTTCTTT

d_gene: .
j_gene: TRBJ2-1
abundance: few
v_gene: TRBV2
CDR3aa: CASSETGTNEQFF
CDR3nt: TGTGCCAGCAGTGAGACGGGAACCAATGAGCAGTTCTTC

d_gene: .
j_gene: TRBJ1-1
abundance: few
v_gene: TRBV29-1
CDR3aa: CTPARRENTEAFF
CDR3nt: TGCACCCCCGCGCGGCGGGAGAACACTGAAGCTTTCTTT

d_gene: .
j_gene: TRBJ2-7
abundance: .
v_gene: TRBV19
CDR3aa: CASSIAMEKTYEQYF
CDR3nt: TGTGCCAGTAGTATTGCCATGGAGAAGACCTACGAGCAGTACTTC

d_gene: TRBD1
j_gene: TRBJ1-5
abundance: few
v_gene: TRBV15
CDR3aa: CATSRNGQGDQPQHF
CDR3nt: TGTGCCACCAGCAGAAACGGACAGGGGGATCAGCCCCAGCATTTT

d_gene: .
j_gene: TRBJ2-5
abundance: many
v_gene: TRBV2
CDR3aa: CASRRGQETQYF
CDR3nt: TGTGCCAGCAGACGGGGCCAAGAGACCCAGTACTTC

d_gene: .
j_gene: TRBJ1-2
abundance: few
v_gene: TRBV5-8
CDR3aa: CASSLGAGAHYGYTF
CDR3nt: TGTGCCAGCAGCTTGGGGGCAGGGGCCCACTATGGCTACACCTTC

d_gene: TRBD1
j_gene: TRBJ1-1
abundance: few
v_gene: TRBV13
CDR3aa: CASSDTGGRTEAFF
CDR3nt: TGTGCCAGCAGTGATACAGGGGGAAGGACTGAAGCTTTCTTT

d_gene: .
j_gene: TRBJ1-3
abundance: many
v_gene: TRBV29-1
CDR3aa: CSVSQGNTIYF
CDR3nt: TGCAGCGTTTCACAGGGTAACACCATATATTTT

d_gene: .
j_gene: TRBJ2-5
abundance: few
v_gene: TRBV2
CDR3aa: CASSPGTRQETQYF
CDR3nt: TGTGCCAGCAGCCCTGGGACTCGGCAGGAGACCCAGTACTTC

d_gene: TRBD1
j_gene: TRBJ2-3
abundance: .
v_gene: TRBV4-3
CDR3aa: CASSQGQGALSTQYF
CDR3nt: TGCGCCAGCAGCCAAGGGCAGGGGGCTCTGTCTACGCAGTATTTT